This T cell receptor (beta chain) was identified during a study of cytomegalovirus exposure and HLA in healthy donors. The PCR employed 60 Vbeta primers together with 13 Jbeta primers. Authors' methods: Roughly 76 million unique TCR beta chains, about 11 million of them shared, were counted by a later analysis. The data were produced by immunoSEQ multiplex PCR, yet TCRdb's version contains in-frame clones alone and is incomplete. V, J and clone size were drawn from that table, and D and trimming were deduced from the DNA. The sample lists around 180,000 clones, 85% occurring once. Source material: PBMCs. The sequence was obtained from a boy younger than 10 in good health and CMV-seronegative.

CDR3: CASSIRNGGYNEQFF. CDR3 in DNA: TGTGCCAGTAGTATCCGGAACGGAGGATACAATGAGCAGTTCTTC. The chain carries TRBV19 and TRBJ2-1; tentatively, D is TRBD2 (5 bases). The V and J ends lost 3 bases and 4 bases respectively, with 13 bases between them. The germline CDR1 and CDR2 sequences are LNHDA and SQIVND (reference sequence). This CDR3 contains 15 residues.